A single sample gave rise to the 32 T cell receptor beta chains below, sequenced in a study of blood T cell repertoires in COVID-19. The table came from immunoSEQ multiplex PCR; TCRdb's copy has only in-frame clones and leaves some out. The sample yields hundreds of thousands of clones, about 86% seen once. The material sequenced was PBMCs or T cells enriched from blood (not recorded which). These receptors were taken from a woman aged 45-65 years with acute COVID-19.

The rearrangement joins TRBV28 to TRBJ1-1, with 8 bases matching TRBD1. Germline assignment: CDR1 MDHEN and CDR2 SYDVKM. Trimming at V came to 3 bases and at J to 7 bases, leaving 7 bases not matched to a gene. The CDR3 runs 14 residues. As DNA, the CDR3 is TGTGCCAGCAGTTTCGGCCAGGGGGCTGTTGAAGCTTTCTTT. This encodes CASSFGQGAVEAFF. Using reference TRBV28 and TRBJ1-1 for the parts outside the CDR3, the full variable domain is DVKVTQSSRYLVKRTGEKVFLECVQDMDHENMFWYRQDPGLGLRLIYFSYDVKMKEKGDIPEGYSVSREKKERFSLILESASTNQTSMYLCASSFGQGAVEAFFGQGTRLTVV.

The V and J genes are TRBV9 and TRBJ1-6; 7 bases are a match to TRBD1. From germline, CDR1 is SGDLS and CDR2 YYNGEE. V lost 3 bases to trimming and J lost 5 bases; unmatched junction nucleotides: 8. The CDR3 length is 16 residues. The DNA for the CDR3 is TGTGCCAGCAGCGCGACCGCGGGACAGCATAATTCACCCCTCCACTTT. Translated, it gives CASSATAGQHNSPLHF.

The chain is built from TRBV27 and TRBJ1-5, with a weak D call TRBD1 (5 bases). The CDR3 has 13 residues. Germline V gene data show CDR1 as MNHEY and CDR2 as SMNVEV (reference sequence). V gave up 4 bases and J gave up 5 bases, with 9 bases separating them. The CDR3 reads CASSWTFDQPQHF. Here the CDR3 DNA reads TGTGCCAGCAGTTGGACATTCGATCAGCCCCAGCATTTT.

The rearrangement uses TRBV3-1 (or the pseudogene TRBV3-2) and TRBJ2-7; 10 bases are a match to TRBD2. This CDR3 is 16 amino acids long. Germline V CDR1 and CDR2: LGHDT, YNNKEL (reference sequence). The ends lost 0 bases at V and 6 bases at J; junction bases unmatched: 8. The CDR3 loop is CASSQDLAGEACEQYF. In DNA form, the CDR3 reads TGTGCCAGCAGCCAAGATCTAGCGGGAGAGGCGTGCGAGCAGTACTTC.

The chain is built from TRBV9 and TRBJ2-4, with D perhaps matching TRBD1 (5 bases). V lost 3 bases to trimming and J lost 0 bases, with 13 bases between them. From germline, CDR1 is SGDLS and CDR2 YYNGEE. The CDR3 covers 16 residues. The chain's CDR3 is CASSARQHLAKNIQYF. For the CDR3, the DNA is TGTGCCAGCAGCGCCCGACAGCATCTAGCCAAAAACATTCAGTACTTC.

The V call is TRBV19, the J call TRBJ1-4; 8 positions match TRBD1. After removal of 3 bases from V and 5 bases from J, the junction contained 5 bases not matched to a gene. Per the germline V gene, CDR1 is LNHDA and CDR2 is SQIVND (reference sequence). The CDR3 loop spans 15 amino acids. CDR3 loop: CASSMRQGANEKLFF. The CDR3 nucleotides read TGTGCCAGTAGTATGCGGCAGGGGGCAAATGAAAAACTGTTTTTT.

CDR3 DNA: TGTGCCAGCTCACCAGCTAGCGGGAGTACGTGGGCAGAGACCCAGTACTTC. This gives the protein CASSPASGSTWAETQYF. V gene TRBV18 combines with J gene TRBJ2-5; the match to TRBD2 covers 10 bases. This CDR3 has 17 amino acids. J gave up 4 bases and V 2 bases, and 10 bases lay outside the gene matches. Germline loops: CDR1 KGHSH, CDR2 LQKENI.

The chain joins TRBV28 to TRBJ2-7, with 7 bases aligning to TRBD2. Germline values: CDR1 MDHEN, CDR2 SYDVKM. The CDR3 contains 13 residues. The CDR3 bases are TGTGGCGCTCGCGGGAGTGGGACCTACGAGCAGTACTTC. Amino acid sequence: CGARGSGTYEQYF.

This chain uses TRBV28 with TRBJ1-2; D gene ambiguous. V was clipped by 1 base and J by 8 bases, with 8 bases between them. The CDR3 has 12 amino acids. Germline V gene lookup returns CDR1 MDHEN and CDR2 SYDVKM. DNA for the CDR3: TGTGCCAGCAGTTTATCCCCCCGGGGCTACACCTTC. This translates into CASSLSPRGYTF.

CDR3 residues: CAWSLTSGKNIQYF. CDR3 coding DNA: TGTGCCTGGAGTCTTACTAGCGGGAAAAACATTCAGTACTTC. V and J are TRBV30 and TRBJ2-4; TRBD2 matches 9 bases. Germline V gives CDR1 GTSNPN, CDR2 SVGIG (reference sequence). This CDR3 has 14 amino acids. The J segment lost 4 bases and the V segment lost 2 bases, leaving 3 bases of the junction unmatched.

This clone was seen a few times. V is TRBV25-1 and J is TRBJ1-6; 8 bases agree with TRBD1. Trimming took 8 bases from V and 9 from J; bases not matched to a gene: 3. CDR1 and CDR2 (germline): MGHDK, SYGVNS. This CDR3 is built from 12 residues. The CDR3 sequence: CASDRGGSPLHF. In nucleotides, the CDR3 is TGTGCCAGCGACAGGGGAGGTTCACCCCTCCACTTT. Full variable domain (rest looked up from reference TRBV25-1 and TRBJ1-6): EADIYQTPRYLVIGTGKKITLECSQTMGHDKMYWYQQDPGMELHLIHYSYGVNSTEKGDLSSESTVSRIRTEHFPLTLESARPSHTSQYLCASDRGGSPLHFGNGTRLTVT.

The V call is TRBV7-2, the J call TRBJ1-4; D is unclear. The ends were cut back, 1 base at V and 0 bases at J, with 9 bases in the middle. This CDR3 spans 16 amino acids. From germline, CDR1 is SGHTA and CDR2 FQGNSA. CDR3 bases: TGTGCCAGCAGCTTAGGAGGGATCGCAACTAATGAAAAACTGTTTTTT. This gives the protein CASSLGGIATNEKLFF.

The chain links TRBV28 to TRBJ1-1; D call uncertain. V gave up 7 bases and J gave up 11 bases, with 17 bases separating them. The V gene's germline CDR1 is MDHEN and CDR2 SYDVKM. This CDR3 region has 12 residues. CDR3 nucleotides: TGTGCCAGCATTCCTCAGGCCGGTGAGGCTTTCTTT. Translated: CASIPQAGEAFF.

The chain is built from TRBV18 and TRBJ2-7; 9 bases line up with TRBD2. Germline CDR1 reads KGHSH; CDR2 reads LQKENI. Trimming at V came to 3 bases and at J to 4 bases, leaving 4 bases not matched to a gene. The CDR3 runs to 14 residues. CDR3 region: CASSPIAGVYEQYF. In DNA, the CDR3 is TGTGCCAGCTCACCTATAGCGGGAGTATACGAGCAGTACTTC.

This chain joins TRBV28 and TRBJ1-5; D gene unclear. Germline CDR1 reads MDHEN; CDR2 reads SYDVKM. The CDR3 has 14 residues. V lost 5 bases, J lost 9 bases, and 17 bases lay in between. CDR3 in amino acids: CASSPNYPSGPQHF. The CDR3 DNA sequence: TGTGCCAGCAGTCCAAACTATCCTTCGGGGCCCCAGCATTTT.

The chain has TRBV6-5 and TRBJ1-2, with D tentatively TRBD1 (6 bases). V was clipped by 2 bases and J by 4 bases, with 17 bases between them. Germline V gene sequence: CDR1 MNHEY, CDR2 SVGAGI. The CDR3 is 16 amino acids. DNA for the CDR3: TGTGCCAGCAGTTACCGGGGGGTGACAGGTCTCTATGGCTACACCTTC. This encodes CASSYRGVTGLYGYTF.

The V and J genes are TRBV5-8 and TRBJ2-1; 8 bases line up with TRBD2. The CDR3 is 15 amino acids. Germline V gene sequence: CDR1 SGHTS, CDR2 YDEGEE. Losses at the gene ends were 5 bases for V and 6 bases for J; bases not matched to a gene: 10. CDR3 sequence reads: CASRYKVLAGNEQFF. In DNA form, the CDR3 reads TGTGCCAGCAGGTACAAAGTCCTAGCGGGCAATGAGCAGTTCTTC.

This clone was detected a few times. V and J are TRBV19 and TRBJ1-5; no definite D call. The CDR3 length is 15 residues. Germline assignment: CDR1 LNHDA and CDR2 SQIVND (reference sequence). Between the trimmed V and J ends, which lost 2 bases and 0 bases, there was a span of 8 bases. CDR3 DNA sequence: TGTGCCAGTAGTATATCGGGGTCTAGCAATCAGCCCCAGCATTTT. It translates to CASSISGSSNQPQHF.

The gene calls are TRBV27 and TRBJ1-5; possible D gene TRBD1, 5 bases. The CDR3 runs to 15 residues. V was clipped by 5 bases and J by 0 bases, with 11 bases between them. Germline values: CDR1 MNHEY, CDR2 SMNVEV (reference sequence). The CDR3 here is CASSARVGSNQPQHF. The CDR3 region has the DNA TGTGCCAGCAGTGCCAGGGTAGGTAGCAATCAGCCCCAGCATTTT.

The chain recombines TRBV7-6 with TRBJ2-1, with 9 bases matching TRBD2. CDR1 SGHVS and CDR2 FNYEAQ come from the germline V gene. CDR3 length: 12 amino acids. The CDR3 region has the DNA TGTGCTAGCGGGAGCAGCTACAATGAGCAGTTCTTC. It yields the protein CASGSSYNEQFF.

The chain uses TRBV4-1 and TRBJ2-7; TRBD2 aligns across 10 bases. Germline values: CDR1 MGHRA, CDR2 YSYEKL. Germline trimming cut 3 bases from V and 2 bases from J; bases unmatched to any gene: 1. The CDR3 consists of 14 residues. The CDR3 nucleotides read TGCGCCAGCAGCCACCTAGCGGGAGCCTACGAGCAGTACTTC. Translated: CASSHLAGAYEQYF.

The chain joins TRBV2 to TRBJ2-7; TRBD2 might be the D (6 bases). CDR1 is SNHLY, CDR2 FYNNEI, per germline. The CDR3 extends over 14 amino acids. The V end lost 6 bases, the J end lost 0 bases, and 12 bases lay between the germline ends. CDR3 coding DNA: TGTGCCAGCAGCGTAGCGGATATCTCCTACGAGCAGTACTTC. It is translated as CASSVADISYEQYF.

This clone was observed a single time. V gene TRBV29-1 combines with J gene TRBJ1-1, with D possibly being TRBD1 (6 bases). CDR3 length: 15 amino acids. Germline CDR1 reads SQVTM; CDR2 reads ANQGSEA. With 2 bases removed from V and 0 bases from J, the gap between germline ends came to 13 bases. CDR3 sequence reads: CSVERGGVMNTEAFF. The CDR3 bases are TGCAGCGTTGAAAGGGGGGGGGTTATGAACACTGAAGCTTTCTTT.

The chain recombines TRBV7-2 with TRBJ1-2; weak D call: TRBD1 (5 bases). Trimming pared 0 bases from V and 8 bases from J, leaving 19 bases between. The germline CDR1 and CDR2 sequences are SGHTA and FQGNSA. The CDR3 has 16 amino acids. DNA of the CDR3: TGTGCCAGCAGCTTAGCCGGTGGGGCCCCTTCCACGGGCTACACCTTC. Residues: CASSLAGGAPSTGYTF. Full variable domain (outside the CDR3, taken from reference TRBV7-2 and TRBJ1-2): GAGVSQSPSNKVTEKGKDVELRCDPISGHTALYWYRQSLGQGLEFLIYFQGNSAPDKSGLPSDRFSAERTGGSVSTLTIQRTQQEDSAVYLCASSLAGGAPSTGYTFGSGTRLTVV.

The V call is TRBV29-1, the J call TRBJ2-1; D is undetermined. The V end was cut by 8 bases, the J end by 4 bases, with 9 bases between. CDR1 and CDR2 (germline): SQVTM, ANQGSEA. CDR3 size: 11 residues. The CDR3 is CSSGSYNEQFF. Written as DNA, the CDR3 is TGCAGCTCCGGTTCTTACAATGAGCAGTTCTTC.

This chain joins TRBV5-5 and TRBJ2-2; D is perhaps TRBD1 (5 bases). Germline CDR1 SGHKS, CDR2 YYEKEE (reference sequence). The CDR3 length is 15 residues. Trimming pared 5 bases from V and 4 bases from J, leaving 15 bases between. CDR3 amino acids: CASRRQGDPTGELFF. CDR3 coding DNA: TGTGCCAGCAGGAGGCAGGGCGACCCCACCGGGGAGCTGTTTTTT.

V gene TRBV19 combines with J gene TRBJ2-1; 14 nucleotides line up with TRBD2. Trimming removed 5 bases from V and 9 bases from J; junction bases left unmatched: 6. The CDR3 consists of 15 residues. Germline values: CDR1 LNHDA, CDR2 SQIVND (reference sequence). CDR3 sequence: CASSSGLAGGLEQFF. The CDR3 nucleotides read TGTGCCAGTAGTTCAGGACTAGCGGGAGGTCTTGAGCAGTTCTTC.

The chain carries TRBV28 and TRBJ2-1; TRBD2 agrees at 7 bases. Germline assignment: CDR1 MDHEN and CDR2 SYDVKM. Unmatched junction bases numbered 3, after V lost 7 bases and J lost 0 bases. There are 14 residues in the CDR3. The CDR3 here is CASIGGSSYNEQFF. The CDR3 DNA reads TGTGCCAGCATTGGCGGGAGCTCCTACAATGAGCAGTTCTTC.

J is TRBJ2-1 and V is TRBV21-1; the D call in the table, TRBD2, was not verified against the DNA. TRBV21-1 is a listed pseudogene. The CDR3 is 17 residues long. CDR3 DNA sequence: TGTGCCAGCAGCACCTTCCGAGCGGGTTGGATATACAATGAGCAGTTCTTC. It encodes CASSTFRAGWIYNEQFF.

This clone showed up just once. The chain combines TRBV5-1 with TRBJ1-4; D call uncertain. The germline V gene has CDR1 SGHRS and CDR2 YFSETQ. There are 15 residues in the CDR3. V was shortened by 0 bases and J by 8 bases, with 14 bases between the two germline ends. CDR3 nucleotides: TGCGCCAGCAGCTTGGCGGGGTCCGCGGGAGAAAAACTGTTTTTT. As protein: CASSLAGSAGEKLFF.

The V call is TRBV5-1, the J call TRBJ2-5, with 8 bases aligning to TRBD2. V shed 3 bases, J shed 5 bases, and the junction held 9 bases outside the gene matches. The CDR3 spans 15 residues. Germline CDR1 reads SGHRS; CDR2 reads YFSETQ. CDR3 sequence reads: CASSSGTSTRETQYF. CDR3 bases: TGCGCCAGCAGCTCGGGGACTAGTACCCGGGAGACCCAGTACTTC.

The rearrangement links TRBV7-3 to TRBJ2-1; TRBD2 might be the D (5 bases). Germline CDR1 reads SGHTA; CDR2 reads FQGTGA. Trimming removed 2 bases at V and 3 bases at J, with 11 bases between. The CDR3 has 15 residues. Here the CDR3 DNA reads TGTGCCAGCAGCTTAGGTGGGAGTGGCTACAATGAGCAGTTCTTC. Translation: CASSLGGSGYNEQFF.